One TCR beta chain is described in this entry. This clonotype was seen many times. Its antigen is currently not known. No qualities accompany the bases; no much larger clone lies one base away. The CDR3 spans 13 residues, from the cysteine through the phenylalanine. The entry retains the CDR3 DNA only, 39 bases that are in frame from base 1. The germline V gene (reference sequence) gives CDR1 as MNHEY and CDR2 as SMNVEV. V is trimmed back by 7 bases and J by 3 bases, and the junction contains 5 bases that no gene match accounts for. This entry comes from a study of CD8 T cells in ankylosing spondylitis (dated by TCRdb to 2016 to 2017). For the study in its entirety: The study profiled T cell receptor beta repertoires in healthy donors and ankylosing spondylitis patients to find disease-linked TCR variants. Peripheral blood was sampled, and synovial fluid was also collected from ankylosing spondylitis patients. The full study cohort comprised roughly 24 ankylosing spondylitis patients and roughly 100 healthy donors.

Summary of the overall study and its limitations: A CD8+ phenotype was shown by the disease-linked clones, which were found at relatively low frequencies in peripheral blood. Some TCR beta motif variants had previously been reported in synovial fluid and blood of reactive arthritis patients, which suggested common disease-initiation mechanisms. The disease-linked clones were reported to be significantly enriched in matched synovial fluid samples from ankylosing spondylitis patients. A TCR beta motif of eight highly homologous amino acid variants appeared characteristic of blood from ankylosing spondylitis patients.

Instrument used: Illumina HiSeq 2500. Quantitative 5'-RACE with molecular barcodes was used to prepare TCR beta libraries. From the authors' description of their analysis: Disease-linked TCR variants were identified with a new computational method built on a probabilistic model of VDJ rearrangement. TCRdb handled the public reads itself, with Q25 trimming in fastp and clone calling in MiXCR, and kept productive beta chains. Merged by CDR3 protein, the rows form single entries marked with the most common genes and DNA. The V and J calls reflect TCRdb's pipeline rather than the authors' work. The sample table shows 200,000 to 250,000 distinct CDR3 sequences, and around 25% are seen once. The ten largest clones add up to about 6.2% of the sample.

Here the chain combines TRBV27 and TRBJ2-7; TRBD2 lines up with 8 middle nucleotides. Sequencing was carried out using blood, either unsorted or a sorted T cell fraction (not recorded which). The clonotype originates from a male donor with ankylosing spondylitis or in good health (not recorded which). The CDR3 region has the sequence CASKSSGSYEQYF. The nucleotide sequence is TGTGCCAGCAAGTCCAGCGGGAGCTACGAGCAGTACTTC.